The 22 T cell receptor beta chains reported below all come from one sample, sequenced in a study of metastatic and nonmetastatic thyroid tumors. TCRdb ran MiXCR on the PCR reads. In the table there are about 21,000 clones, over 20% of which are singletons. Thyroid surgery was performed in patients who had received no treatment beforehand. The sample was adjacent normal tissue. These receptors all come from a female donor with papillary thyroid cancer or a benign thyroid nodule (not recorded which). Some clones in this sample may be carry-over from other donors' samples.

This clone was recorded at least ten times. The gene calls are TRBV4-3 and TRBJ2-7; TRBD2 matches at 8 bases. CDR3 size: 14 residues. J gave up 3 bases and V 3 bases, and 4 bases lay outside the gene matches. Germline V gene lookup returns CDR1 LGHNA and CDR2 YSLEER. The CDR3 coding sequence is TGCGCCAGCAGCCATCGGGCGGGAGGCTACGAGCAGTACTTC. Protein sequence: CASSHRAGGYEQYF.

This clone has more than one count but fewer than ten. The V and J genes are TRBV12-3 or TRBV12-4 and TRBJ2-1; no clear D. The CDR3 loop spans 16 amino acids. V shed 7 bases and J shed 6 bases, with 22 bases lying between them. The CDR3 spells CASTKSGPSLRNEQFF. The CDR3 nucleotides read TGTGCCAGCACCAAATCCGGGCCATCTCTACGCAATGAGCAGTTCTTC.

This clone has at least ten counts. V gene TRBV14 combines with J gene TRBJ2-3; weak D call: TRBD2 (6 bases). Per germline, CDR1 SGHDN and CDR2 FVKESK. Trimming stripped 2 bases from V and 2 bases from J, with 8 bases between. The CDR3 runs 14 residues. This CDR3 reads CASSQREFTDTQYF. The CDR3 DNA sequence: TGTGCCAGCAGCCAACGGGAGTTCACAGATACGCAGTATTTT.

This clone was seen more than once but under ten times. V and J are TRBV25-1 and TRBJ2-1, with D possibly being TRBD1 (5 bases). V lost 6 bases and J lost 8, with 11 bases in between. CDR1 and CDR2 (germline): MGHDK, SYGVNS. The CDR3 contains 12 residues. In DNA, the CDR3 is TGTGCCAGCAGCTTTTCCAGGGATGAGCAGTTCTTC. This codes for CASSFSRDEQFF.

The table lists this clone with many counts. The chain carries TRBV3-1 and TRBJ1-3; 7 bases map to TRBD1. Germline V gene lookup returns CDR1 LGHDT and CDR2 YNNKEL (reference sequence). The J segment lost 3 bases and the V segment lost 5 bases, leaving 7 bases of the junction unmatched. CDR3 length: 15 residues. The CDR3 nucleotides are TGTGCCAGCAGCTCTTGGGACAGTTTTGGAAACACCATATATTTT. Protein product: CASSSWDSFGNTIYF. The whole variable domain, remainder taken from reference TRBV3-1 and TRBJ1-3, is DTAVSQTPKYLVTQMGNDKSIKCEQNLGHDTMYWYKQDSKKFLKIMFSYNNKELIINETVPNRFSPKSPDKAHLNLHINSLELGDSAVYFCASSSWDSFGNTIYFGEGSWLTVV.

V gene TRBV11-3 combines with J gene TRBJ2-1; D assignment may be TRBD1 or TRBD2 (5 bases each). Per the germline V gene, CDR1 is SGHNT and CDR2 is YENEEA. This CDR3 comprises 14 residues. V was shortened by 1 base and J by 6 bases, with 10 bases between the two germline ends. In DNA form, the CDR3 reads TGTGCCAGCAGCTTAGCTGGGACCGGCAATGAGCAGTTCTTC. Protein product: CASSLAGTGNEQFF.

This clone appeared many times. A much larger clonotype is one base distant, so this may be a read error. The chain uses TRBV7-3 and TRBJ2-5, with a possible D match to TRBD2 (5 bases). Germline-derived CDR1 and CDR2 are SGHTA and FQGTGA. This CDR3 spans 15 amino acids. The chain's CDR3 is CASSLMGLARETQCF. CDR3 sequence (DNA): TGTGCCAGCAGCTTAATGGGCCTAGCCCGAGAGACCCAGTGCTTC.

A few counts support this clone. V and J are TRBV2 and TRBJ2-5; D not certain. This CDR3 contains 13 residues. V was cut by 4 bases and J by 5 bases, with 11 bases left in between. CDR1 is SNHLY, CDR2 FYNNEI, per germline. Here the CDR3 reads CASSGELWETQYF. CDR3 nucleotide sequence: TGTGCCAGCAGTGGCGAATTGTGGGAGACCCAGTACTTC.

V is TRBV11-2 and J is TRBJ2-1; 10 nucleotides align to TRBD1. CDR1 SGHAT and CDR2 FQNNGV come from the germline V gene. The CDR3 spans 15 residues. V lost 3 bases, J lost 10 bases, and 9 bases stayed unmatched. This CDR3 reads CASSLTGGAGGEQFF. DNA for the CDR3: TGTGCCAGCAGCTTGACAGGGGGCGCTGGGGGGGAGCAGTTCTTC.

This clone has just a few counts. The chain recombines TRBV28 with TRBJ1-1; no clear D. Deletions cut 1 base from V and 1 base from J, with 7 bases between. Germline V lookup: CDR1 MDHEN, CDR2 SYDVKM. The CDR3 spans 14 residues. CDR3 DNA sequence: TGTGCCAGCAGTTTATTTCAGACGAACACTGAAGCTTTCTTT. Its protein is CASSLFQTNTEAFF.

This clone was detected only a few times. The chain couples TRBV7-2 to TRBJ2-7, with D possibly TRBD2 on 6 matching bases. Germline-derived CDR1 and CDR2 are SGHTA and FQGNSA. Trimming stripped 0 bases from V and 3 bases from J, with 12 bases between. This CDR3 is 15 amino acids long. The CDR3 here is CASSLASPGDYEQYF. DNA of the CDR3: TGTGCCAGCAGCTTAGCGTCCCCGGGAGACTACGAGCAGTACTTC.

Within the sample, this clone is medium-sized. This CDR3 is CARLDRIYNEAFF. The CDR3 DNA follows: TGTGCCAGACTCGACAGGATATATAATGAAGCTTTCTTT. The J gene is TRBJ1-1, the V gene TRBV2, with D possibly being TRBD1 (6 bases). Germline V gene data show CDR1 as SNHLY and CDR2 as FYNNEI. V was cut by 9 bases and J by 7 bases, with 18 bases left in between. The CDR3 extends over 13 amino acids.

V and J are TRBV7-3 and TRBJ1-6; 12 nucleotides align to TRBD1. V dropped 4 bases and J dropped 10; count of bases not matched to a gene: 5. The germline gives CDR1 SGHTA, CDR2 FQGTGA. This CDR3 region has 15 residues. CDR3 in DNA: TGTGCCAGCAGCTCCACCGGGACAGGGGGCTCACCCCTCCACTTT. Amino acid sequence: CASSSTGTGGSPLHF.

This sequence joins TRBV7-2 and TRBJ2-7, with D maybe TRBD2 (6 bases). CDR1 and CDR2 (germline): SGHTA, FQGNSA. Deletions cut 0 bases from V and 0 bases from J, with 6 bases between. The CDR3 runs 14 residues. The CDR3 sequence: CASSLAGLSYEQYF. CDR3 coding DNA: TGTGCCAGCAGCTTAGCGGGACTCTCCTACGAGCAGTACTTC.

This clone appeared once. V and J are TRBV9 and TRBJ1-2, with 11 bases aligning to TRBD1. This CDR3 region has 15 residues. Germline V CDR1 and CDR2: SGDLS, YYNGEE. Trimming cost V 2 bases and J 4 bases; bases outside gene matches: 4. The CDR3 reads CASSVRDRGVYGYTF. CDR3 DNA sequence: TGTGCCAGCAGCGTCAGGGACAGGGGGGTCTATGGCTACACCTTC.

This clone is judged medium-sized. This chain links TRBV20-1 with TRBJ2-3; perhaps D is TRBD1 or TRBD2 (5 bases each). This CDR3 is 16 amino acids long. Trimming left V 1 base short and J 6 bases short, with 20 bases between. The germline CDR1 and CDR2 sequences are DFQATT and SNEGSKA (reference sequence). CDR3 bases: TGCAGTGCTAGAGCTGTAGGTAGAGGGGTTGTGGATACGCAGTATTTT. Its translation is CSARAVGRGVVDTQYF.

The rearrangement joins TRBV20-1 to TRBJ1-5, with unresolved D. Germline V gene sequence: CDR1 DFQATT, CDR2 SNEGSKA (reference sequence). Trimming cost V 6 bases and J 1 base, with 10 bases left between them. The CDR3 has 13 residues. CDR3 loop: CSAVEQSNQPQHF. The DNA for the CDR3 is TGCAGTGCGGTGGAACAGAGCAATCAGCCCCAGCATTTT.

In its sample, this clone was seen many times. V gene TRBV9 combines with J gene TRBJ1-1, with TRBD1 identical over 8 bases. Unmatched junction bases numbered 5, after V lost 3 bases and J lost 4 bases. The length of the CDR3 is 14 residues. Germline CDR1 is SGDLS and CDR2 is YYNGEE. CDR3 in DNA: TGTGCCAGCAGCGCCGGACAGGGAAGCACTGAAGCTTTCTTT. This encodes CASSAGQGSTEAFF.

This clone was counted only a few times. CDR3 sequence (DNA): TGTGCCAGCAGTTACTCTAGAGGGACAGGCAACCTCGAAGGCAATCAGCCCCAGCATTTT. Residues: CASSYSRGTGNLEGNQPQHF. The gene calls are TRBV6-2 or TRBV6-3 and TRBJ1-5, with 8 bases that match TRBD1. Losses at the gene ends were 0 bases for V and 2 bases for J; bases not matched to a gene: 15. CDR1 and CDR2 from the germline V gene are MNHEY and SVGEGT. This CDR3 comprises 20 residues.

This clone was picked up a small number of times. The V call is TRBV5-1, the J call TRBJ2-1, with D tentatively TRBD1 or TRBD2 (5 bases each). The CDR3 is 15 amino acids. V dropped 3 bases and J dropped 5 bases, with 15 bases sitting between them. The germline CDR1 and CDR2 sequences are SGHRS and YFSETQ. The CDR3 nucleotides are TGCGCCAGCAGCTCGTTAGAGGGGTTCAACAATGAGCAGTTCTTC. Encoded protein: CASSSLEGFNNEQFF.

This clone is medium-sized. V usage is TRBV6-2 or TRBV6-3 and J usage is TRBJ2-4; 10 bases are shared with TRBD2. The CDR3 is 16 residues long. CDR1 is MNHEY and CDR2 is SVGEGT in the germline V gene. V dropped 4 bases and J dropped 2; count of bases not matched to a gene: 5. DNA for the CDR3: TGTGCCAGCAGTTCCCTAGCGGGAGACACCAAAAACATTCAGTACTTC. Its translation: CASSSLAGDTKNIQYF.

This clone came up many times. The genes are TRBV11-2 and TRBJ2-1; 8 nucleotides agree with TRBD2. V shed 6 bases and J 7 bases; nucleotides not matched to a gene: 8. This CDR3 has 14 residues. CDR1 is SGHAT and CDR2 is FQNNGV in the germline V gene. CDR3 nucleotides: TGTGCCAGCAGTCAACTAGCGGTTTTGAATGAGCAGTTCTTC. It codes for CASSQLAVLNEQFF.